The text below deals with one TCR beta chain. This CDR3 comprises 16 residues. Germline CDR1 reads SGHTA; CDR2 reads FQGTGA. V trimming: 2 bases; J trimming: 0 bases; junction bases outside the gene matches: 1. This entry belongs to a study of blood T cell repertoires in COVID-19. This table comes from immunoSEQ multiplex PCR, and its TCRdb copy is limited to in-frame clones, with some not included. The data show 100,000 to 150,000 clones, 80% to 90% seen once. The sequenced sample consisted of peripheral blood. The clonotype was recovered from a man aged 55 to 69 with COVID-19, enrolled during active disease. The chain is built from TRBV7-3 and TRBJ2-6; 7 nucleotides agree with TRBD1. The CDR3 sequence: CASSLSGGSGANVLTF. As DNA, the CDR3 is TGTGCCAGCAGCTTATCAGGGGGCTCTGGGGCCAACGTCCTGACTTTC. Together with reference TRBV7-3 and TRBJ2-6, the CDR3 gives the full variable domain: GAGVSQTPSNKVTEKGKYVELRCDPISGHTALYWYRQSLGQGPEFLIYFQGTGAADDSGLPNDRFFAVRPEGSVSTLKIQRTERGDSAVYLCASSLSGGSGANVLTFGAGSRLTVL.